Below, 30 T cell receptor beta chains from the same sample are listed, as sequenced in a study of T cell repertoires in cytomegalovirus infection (dated by TCRdb to between 2018 and 2021). Interpreted using the paper, the treatment or condition label stands for: in vitro stimulation with specific CMV peptide epitopes to enrich CMV-specific T cells. For sequencing, an Illumina HiSeq 1500 was employed. TCRdb handled the public reads itself, with Q25 trimming in fastp and clone calling in MiXCR, and kept productive beta chains. Identical CDR3 protein sequences are pooled into one entry, listed with their most common genes and DNA. The sample table lists 700,000 to 950,000 distinct CDR3 sequences, roughly 33% of them with a count of one. Clones ranked in the top ten supply roughly an eighth of the sample. Antigen specificity for these receptors is unknown. The source was cultured CD8+ T cells from PBMCs, collected from culture after CMV antigen stimulation. The receptor set was obtained from a human donor in good health (CMV status not recorded). Some clones in this sample may be carry-over from other donors' samples.

This clonotype was seen a few times. The CDR3 DNA sequence: TGTGCCAGCAGCTTAGCCCCCAAATACGAGCAGTACTTC. This encodes CASSLAPKYEQYF. The chain employs TRBV7-8 and TRBJ2-7; no clear D gene. The germline V gene encodes CDR1 SGHVS and CDR2 FQNEAQ. V was cut by 0 bases and J by 4 bases, with 7 bases left in between. CDR3 size: 13 residues.

This clonotype showed up many times. V is TRBV7-2 and J is TRBJ2-1; D possibly corresponds to TRBD2 (6 bases). The V end was cut by 3 bases, the J end by 3 bases, with 12 bases between. The CDR3 is 15 amino acids. Germline V gene sequence: CDR1 SGHTA, CDR2 FQGNSA. The DNA of the CDR3 is TGTGCCAGCAGCTTGGAGGGGACTTTCTACAATGAGCAGTTCTTC. It translates to CASSLEGTFYNEQFF.

This clonotype was seen a handful of times. This chain connects TRBV7-9 to TRBJ2-5; a possible D gene is TRBD2 (6 bases). The CDR3 sequence is 14 residues long. Per the germline V gene, CDR1 is SEHNR and CDR2 is FQNEAQ (reference sequence). V lost 0 bases and J 3 bases, leaving 8 bases between the germline ends. The CDR3 bases are TGTGCCAGCAGCTTAGCGGGACTGGAAGAGACCCAGTACTTC. This gives the protein CASSLAGLEETQYF.

The CDR3, as DNA: TGTGCCAGCAGCTCCCTACAGGGGGCTAACACTGAAGCTTTCTTT. Translated, it gives CASSSLQGANTEAFF. The chain joins TRBV13 to TRBJ1-1; 9 bases align to TRBD1. There are 15 residues in the CDR3. V gave up 4 bases and J gave up 2 bases; unmatched junction bases: 5. In germline, CDR1 is PRHDT, CDR2 FYEKMQ (reference sequence).

The chain employs TRBV7-9 and TRBJ2-7, with D perhaps TRBD1 (5 bases). The CDR3 has 16 amino acids. The germline V gene has CDR1 SEHNR and CDR2 FQNEAQ (reference sequence). V lost 3 bases, J lost 1 base, and 16 bases lay in between. The CDR3 DNA sequence: TGTGCCAGCAGCTTCTTAGGGGCGAAGGCTTCCTACGAGCAGTACTTC. This codes for CASSFLGAKASYEQYF.

In its sample, this clonotype was seen a few times. This sequence joins TRBV6-1 and TRBJ2-7; possibly TRBD2 for D (6 bases). V was pared by 1 base and J by 3 bases, with 25 bases between. CDR1 and CDR2 from the germline V gene are MNHNS and SASEGT. The CDR3 contains 19 residues. The CDR3 is CASSEGGAGFVIMGYEQYF. For the CDR3, the DNA is TGTGCCAGCAGTGAAGGAGGGGCGGGGTTTGTGATTATGGGCTACGAGCAGTACTTC.

The V and J genes are TRBV10-2 and TRBJ2-5; perhaps TRBD2 as D (6 bases). Per the germline V gene, CDR1 is WSHSY and CDR2 is SAAADI. The V and J ends lost 6 bases and 0 bases respectively, with 11 bases between them. The CDR3 spans 14 residues. The CDR3 here is CASRDYQYQETQYF. The DNA of the CDR3 is TGCGCCAGCAGGGACTATCAGTACCAAGAGACCCAGTACTTC.

This clonotype was seen repeatedly, ten times or more. The gene calls are TRBV5-4 and TRBJ1-4, with TRBD1 matching 7 bases. The germline V gene encodes CDR1 SGHNT and CDR2 YYREEE (reference sequence). Trimming removed 3 bases from V and 0 bases from J; junction bases left unmatched: 5. This CDR3 region has 16 residues. DNA for the CDR3: TGTGCCAGCAGCTCGACAGGGTTAGCAACTAATGAAAAACTGTTTTTT. Translating gives CASSSTGLATNEKLFF.

Many counts were recorded for this clonotype. The rearrangement links TRBV12-5 to TRBJ2-3, with D tentatively TRBD1 or TRBD2 (5 bases each). Trimming took off 4 bases at V and 4 bases at J, with 18 bases between the two ends. CDR1 is LGHNT, CDR2 FRNRAP, per germline. The CDR3 runs to 16 residues. The CDR3 DNA reads as TGTGCTAGTGGTTCACAGGAGGCCAGGAGGCCAGATACGCAGTATTTT. It encodes CASGSQEARRPDTQYF.

This clonotype was recorded once. One base away lies a much larger clone, so this may be a sequencing read error. This chain links TRBV7-8 with TRBJ2-7, with D possibly called TRBD1 or TRBD2 (5 bases each). CDR1 and CDR2 (germline): SGHVS, FQNEAQ. CDR3 length equals 15 residues. CDR3 amino acids: CVSSLAAGSSYEQYF. CDR3 DNA sequence: TGTGTCAGCAGCCTGGCGGCAGGGAGCTCCTACGAGCAGTACTTC.

A word on this clonotype: This may come from a read error, since a much larger clone is one base off. V and J are TRBV7-9 and TRBJ2-1; D may match TRBD1 or TRBD2 (7 bases each). CDR1 and CDR2 (germline): SEHNR, FQNEAQ (reference sequence). CDR3 length: 16 residues. V lost 4 bases and J lost 3, with 16 bases in between. The CDR3 DNA reads TGTGCCAGCAGCTCGGGGACAGCGGGGAACTACAATGAGCAGTTCTTC. It is translated as CASSSGTAGNYNEQFF.

This clonotype was observed a handful of times. The chain employs TRBV4-2 and TRBJ1-4, with 7 positions matching TRBD1. Trimming at V came to 3 bases and at J to 4 bases, leaving 2 bases not matched to a gene. In germline, CDR1 is LGHNA, CDR2 YNFKEQ. This CDR3 spans 14 amino acids. In nucleotides, the CDR3 is TGTGCCAGCAGCCAGGGACAGTATAATGAAAAACTGTTTTTT. Translated: CASSQGQYNEKLFF.

The genes are TRBV2 and TRBJ2-7; D tentatively fits TRBD1 or TRBD2 (5 bases each). This CDR3 is 12 amino acids long. CDR1 is SNHLY, CDR2 FYNNEI, per germline. Trimming removed 2 bases at V and 12 bases at J, with 14 bases between. The CDR3 DNA reads as TGTGCCAGCAGTGAACAGACTGCTGGGGGGTACGTC. As protein: CASSEQTAGGYV.

This clonotype turned up a few times. The V call is TRBV4-1, the J call TRBJ2-3; D uncertain. The germline gives CDR1 MGHRA, CDR2 YSYEKL. The CDR3 has 15 amino acids. Trimming pared 4 bases from V and 0 bases from J, leaving 11 bases between. Here the CDR3 reads CASSPQATSTDTQYF. Here the CDR3 DNA reads TGCGCCAGCAGCCCCCAGGCTACTAGCACAGATACGCAGTATTTT.

The chain has TRBV7-3 and TRBJ2-5; TRBD1 aligns across 10 bases. Germline V gene lookup returns CDR1 SGHTA and CDR2 FQGTGA. This CDR3 spans 17 amino acids. Trimming removed 2 bases from V and 4 bases from J; junction bases left unmatched: 10. In DNA form, the CDR3 reads TGTGCCAGCAGCTTATGGGGACAGGGGCGAGGAGGAGAGACCCAGTACTTC. It is translated as CASSLWGQGRGGETQYF.

CDR3 sequence: CASSGDSLPYNEQFF. DNA of the CDR3: TGTGCCAGCAGCGGCGACAGTCTTCCTTACAATGAGCAGTTCTTC. This chain joins TRBV7-6 and TRBJ2-1, with D perhaps matching TRBD1 (5 bases). Germline V gene data show CDR1 as SGHVS and CDR2 as FNYEAQ. Deletions cut 5 bases from V and 4 bases from J, with 15 bases between. CDR3 length: 15 amino acids.

A few counts support this clonotype. The chain combines TRBV5-4 with TRBJ2-3; 7 bases are shared with TRBD2. The CDR3 consists of 18 residues. V lost 0 bases, J lost 7 bases, and 17 bases stayed unmatched. CDR1 and CDR2 (germline): SGHNT, YYREEE (reference sequence). The CDR3 nucleotides are TGTGCCAGCAGCTTGGGGGTCGGGAGAGCGACAGCGGGAAATACGCAGTATTTT. As protein: CASSLGVGRATAGNTQYF. Drawing the rest from reference TRBV5-4 and TRBJ2-3, the complete variable domain is ETGVTQSPTHLIKTRGQQVTLRCSSQSGHNTVSWYQQALGQGPQFIFQYYREEENGRGNFPPRFSGLQFPNYSSELNVNALELDDSALYLCASSLGVGRATAGNTQYFGPGTRLTVL.

V usage is TRBV15 and J usage is TRBJ1-1; the match to TRBD1 covers 10 bases. This CDR3 is 15 amino acids long. J gave up 4 bases and V 4 bases, and 6 bases lay outside the gene matches. From germline, CDR1 is LNHNV and CDR2 YYDKDF (reference sequence). The DNA of the CDR3 is TGTGCCACCAGCAAGGACAGGGGGACGTTCACTGAAGCTTTCTTT. Its translation: CATSKDRGTFTEAFF.

The table lists this clonotype with a count of one. The V call is TRBV19, the J call TRBJ2-7; the D gene is possibly TRBD2 (5 bases). The germline V gene encodes CDR1 LNHDA and CDR2 SQIVND (reference sequence). Trimming took 3 bases from V and 3 from J, leaving 15 bases between them. This CDR3 has 15 residues. The CDR3 DNA follows: TGTGCCAGTAGTATCTTATCGGGGAGTTTCTACGAGCAGTACTTC. Amino acids: CASSILSGSFYEQYF.

This clonotype was counted between two and nine times. The rearrangement joins TRBV7-6 to TRBJ2-6; TRBD2 is a possible D gene (5 bases). Trimming cost V 4 bases and J 4 bases, with 8 bases left between them. Germline V CDR1 and CDR2: SGHVS, FNYEAQ. The CDR3 runs 14 residues. CDR3 region: CASSSREGANVLTF. For the CDR3, the DNA is TGTGCCAGCAGCTCCCGGGAAGGGGCCAACGTCCTGACTTTC. Using reference TRBV7-6 and TRBJ2-6 for the parts outside the CDR3, the full variable domain is GAGVSQSPRYKVTKRGQDVALRCDPISGHVSLYWYRQALGQGPEFLTYFNYEAQQDKSGLPNDRFSAERPEGSISTLTIQRTEQRDSAMYRCASSSREGANVLTFGAGSRLTVL.

This chain uses TRBV7-6 with TRBJ2-7, with a possible D match to TRBD2 (6 bases). Deletions cut 4 bases from V and 4 bases from J, with 14 bases between. Germline CDR1 and CDR2: SGHVS and FNYEAQ. This CDR3 comprises 14 residues. CDR3: CASSSRGDDYEQYF. The CDR3 DNA reads TGTGCCAGCAGCTCGCGGGGAGACGATTACGAGCAGTACTTC.

The chain links TRBV19 to TRBJ2-1; D is unclear. Germline V gene lookup returns CDR1 LNHDA and CDR2 SQIVND (reference sequence). The CDR3 contains 11 residues. The V and J ends lost 4 bases and 12 bases respectively, with 10 bases between them. The CDR3 region is CASSRSGGQFF. CDR3 in DNA: TGTGCCAGTAGTAGATCAGGTGGGCAGTTCTTC.

This clonotype occurred many times. The V call is TRBV12-3 or TRBV12-4, the J call TRBJ1-1; 8 nucleotides agree with TRBD1. CDR3 length: 12 amino acids. J lost 6 bases, V lost 6 bases, and 3 bases had no gene match. As DNA, the CDR3 is TGTGCCAGCAGCCCAGGGGGCGCTGAAGCTTTCTTT. Its protein product is CASSPGGAEAFF.

V gene TRBV27 combines with J gene TRBJ2-7, with D maybe TRBD2 (6 bases). V dropped 2 bases and J dropped 2 bases, with 10 bases sitting between them. The CDR3 runs 14 residues. CDR1 and CDR2 (germline): MNHEY, SMNVEV (reference sequence). DNA for the CDR3: TGTGCCAGCAGTTTAACTAGCCGGGCCTACGAGCAGTACTTC. This encodes CASSLTSRAYEQYF.

This clonotype appeared a few times. V is TRBV7-9 and J is TRBJ1-2; the match to TRBD1 covers 7 bases. The V gene's germline CDR1 is SEHNR and CDR2 FQNEAQ (reference sequence). V lost 5 bases and J lost 3; bases outside the gene matches: 12. CDR3 size: 16 residues. This CDR3 reads CASSPRLGGAHYGYTF. The CDR3 DNA reads as TGTGCCAGCAGCCCTCGGCTAGGGGGCGCCCACTATGGCTACACCTTC.

The table lists this clonotype with a few counts. The rearrangement joins TRBV7-9 to TRBJ2-1; a possible D gene is TRBD2 (7 bases). V lost 7 bases to trimming and J lost 1 base, with 14 bases between them. The CDR3 runs 15 residues. From germline, CDR1 is SEHNR and CDR2 FQNEAQ (reference sequence). The CDR3 loop reads CASMGGPDSYNEQFF. The CDR3 DNA is TGTGCCAGCATGGGGGGGCCGGATTCCTACAATGAGCAGTTCTTC.

The chain uses TRBV29-1 and TRBJ1-4, with no clear D. The CDR3 length is 14 residues. Germline CDR1 and CDR2: SQVTM and ANQGSEA. The ends were cut back, 6 bases at V and 1 base at J, with 12 bases in the middle. This CDR3 is CSVGPPGTNEKLFF. CDR3 nucleotide sequence: TGCAGCGTCGGTCCCCCGGGAACTAATGAAAAACTGTTTTTT.

The rearrangement joins TRBV19 to TRBJ2-1; TRBD1 or TRBD2 may be the D gene (5 bases each). Trimming took off 0 bases at V and 0 bases at J, with 12 bases between the two ends. CDR1 LNHDA and CDR2 SQIVND come from the germline V gene (reference sequence). The CDR3 runs to 17 residues. The chain's CDR3 is CASSIERDGGSYNEQFF. The DNA of the CDR3 is TGTGCCAGTAGTATAGAAAGGGACGGAGGCTCCTACAATGAGCAGTTCTTC. The full variable domain, with the rest looked up from reference TRBV19 and TRBJ2-1, is DGGITQSPKYLFRKEGQNVTLSCEQNLNHDAMYWYRQDPGQGLRLIYYSQIVNDFQKGDIAEGYSVSREKKESFPLTVTSAQKNPTAFYLCASSIERDGGSYNEQFFGPGTRLTVL.

This chain uses TRBV7-9 with TRBJ1-1, with D hard to call. Germline CDR1 SEHNR, CDR2 FQNEAQ (reference sequence). The germline V and J ends were trimmed by 5 bases and 4 bases, with 17 bases remaining between them. The CDR3 covers 15 residues. The CDR3 sequence is CASSPRLHMGTEAFF. The DNA of the CDR3 is TGTGCCAGCAGCCCCCGTCTTCACATGGGCACTGAAGCTTTCTTT.

In this sample, this clonotype turned up many times. An end of the junction differs from the germline gene, which may be a read error. The chain recombines TRBV5-1 with TRBJ1-5; tentative D call: TRBD1 (6 bases). The CDR3 length is 15 residues. The germline gives CDR1 SGHRS, CDR2 YFSETQ. CDR3 in amino acids: CASSLAGDSNQPQHF. The CDR3 DNA is TGTGCCAGCAGCTTAGCAGGGGATAGCAATCAGCCCCAGCATTTT.